The clone carrying this T cell receptor beta chain was seen only once. Healthy adults negative for HIV, lacking recent acute infections or vaccinations, served as donors. Samples left unsorted employed about 100 million PBMCs for genomic DNA. The data were obtained in a study of shared clonotypes between healthy human individuals. On the study more broadly: In total, the donors were a couple of women and a few men aged 18 to 49.

CDR3 length: 19 amino acids. Unsorted PBMC replicate PCRs used approximately 300 ng DNA, tens of thousands of T cell genomes. The table came from immunoSEQ multiplex PCR; TCRdb's copy has only in-frame clones and leaves some out. The table includes over 400,000 clones, around four fifths detected once. The sequence was obtained from a woman aged 40-49 years in good health. Some clones in this sample may be carry-over from other donors' samples. The sequenced sample consisted of PBMCs. V and J are TRBV21-1 and TRBJ2-1; TRBD2 was called by the table and not checked on the DNA. TRBV21-1 is described as a pseudogene. CDR3 loop: CASSSNPTSGHAPYNEQFF. The CDR3 nucleotides read TGTGCCAGCAGCTCAAACCCAACTAGCGGACACGCCCCCTACAATGAGCAGTTCTTC.